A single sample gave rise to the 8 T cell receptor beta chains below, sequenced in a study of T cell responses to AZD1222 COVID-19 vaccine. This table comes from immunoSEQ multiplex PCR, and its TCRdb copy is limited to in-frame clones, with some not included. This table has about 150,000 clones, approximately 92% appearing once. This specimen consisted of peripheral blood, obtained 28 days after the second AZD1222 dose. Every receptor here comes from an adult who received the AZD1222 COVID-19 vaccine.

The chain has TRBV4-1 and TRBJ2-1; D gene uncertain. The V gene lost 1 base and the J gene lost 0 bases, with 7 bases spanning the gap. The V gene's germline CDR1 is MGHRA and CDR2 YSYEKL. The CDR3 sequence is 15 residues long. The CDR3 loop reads CASSQGRNSYNEQFF. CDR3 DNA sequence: TGCGCCAGCAGCCAAGGGCGGAACTCCTACAATGAGCAGTTCTTC.

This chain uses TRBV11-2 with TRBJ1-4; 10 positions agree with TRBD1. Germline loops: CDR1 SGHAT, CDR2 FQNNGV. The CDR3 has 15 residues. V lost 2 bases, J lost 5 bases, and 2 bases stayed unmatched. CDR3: CASSLMGQGNEKLFF. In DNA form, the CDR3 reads TGTGCCAGCAGCTTAATGGGACAGGGGAATGAAAAACTGTTTTTT.

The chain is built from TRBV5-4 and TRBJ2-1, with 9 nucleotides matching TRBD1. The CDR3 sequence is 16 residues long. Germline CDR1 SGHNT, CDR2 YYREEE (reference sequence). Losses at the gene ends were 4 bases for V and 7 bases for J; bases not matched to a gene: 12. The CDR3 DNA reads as TGTGCCAGCAGCAGGGGGGCTCGGACAGGGGAAAATGAGCAGTTCTTC. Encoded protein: CASSRGARTGENEQFF.

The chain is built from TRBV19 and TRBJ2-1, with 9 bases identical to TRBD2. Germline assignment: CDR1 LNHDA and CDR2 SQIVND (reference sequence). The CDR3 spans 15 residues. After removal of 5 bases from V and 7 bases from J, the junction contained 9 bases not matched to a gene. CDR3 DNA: TGTGCCAGTAGTTTCGCGGGAGGGCCGAGGAATGAGCAGTTCTTC. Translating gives CASSFAGGPRNEQFF. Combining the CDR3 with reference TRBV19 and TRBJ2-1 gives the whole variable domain DGGITQSPKYLFRKEGQNVTLSCEQNLNHDAMYWYRQDPGQGLRLIYYSQIVNDFQKGDIAEGYSVSREKKESFPLTVTSAQKNPTAFYLCASSFAGGPRNEQFFGPGTRLTVL.

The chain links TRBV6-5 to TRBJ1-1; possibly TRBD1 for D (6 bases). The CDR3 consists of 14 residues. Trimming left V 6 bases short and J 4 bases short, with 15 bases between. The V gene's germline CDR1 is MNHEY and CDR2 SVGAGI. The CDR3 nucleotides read TGTGCCAGCAGACCCACAGGGTTGGGCACTGAAGCTTTCTTT. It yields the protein CASRPTGLGTEAFF.

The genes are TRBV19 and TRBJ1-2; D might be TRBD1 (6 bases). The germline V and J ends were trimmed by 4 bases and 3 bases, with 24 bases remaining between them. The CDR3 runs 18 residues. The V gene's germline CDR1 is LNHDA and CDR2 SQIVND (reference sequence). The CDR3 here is CASSTPDSRGRTHYGYTF. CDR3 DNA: TGTGCCAGTAGTACCCCGGACAGCCGGGGGAGGACCCACTATGGCTACACCTTC.

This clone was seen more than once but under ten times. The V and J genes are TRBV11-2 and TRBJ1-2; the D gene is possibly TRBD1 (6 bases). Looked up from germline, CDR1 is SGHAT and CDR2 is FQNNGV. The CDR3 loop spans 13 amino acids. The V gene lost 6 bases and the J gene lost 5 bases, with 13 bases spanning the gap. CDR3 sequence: CASSGEGVYGYTF. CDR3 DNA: TGTGCCAGCAGTGGGGAGGGGGTGTATGGCTACACCTTC.

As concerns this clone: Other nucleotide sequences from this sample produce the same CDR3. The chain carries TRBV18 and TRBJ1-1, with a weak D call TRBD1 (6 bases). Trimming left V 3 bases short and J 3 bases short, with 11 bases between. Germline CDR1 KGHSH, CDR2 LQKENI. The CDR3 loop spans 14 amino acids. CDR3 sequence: CASSPRSGDTEAFF. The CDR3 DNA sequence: TGTGCCAGCTCACCTCGTTCAGGGGACACTGAAGCTTTCTTT.